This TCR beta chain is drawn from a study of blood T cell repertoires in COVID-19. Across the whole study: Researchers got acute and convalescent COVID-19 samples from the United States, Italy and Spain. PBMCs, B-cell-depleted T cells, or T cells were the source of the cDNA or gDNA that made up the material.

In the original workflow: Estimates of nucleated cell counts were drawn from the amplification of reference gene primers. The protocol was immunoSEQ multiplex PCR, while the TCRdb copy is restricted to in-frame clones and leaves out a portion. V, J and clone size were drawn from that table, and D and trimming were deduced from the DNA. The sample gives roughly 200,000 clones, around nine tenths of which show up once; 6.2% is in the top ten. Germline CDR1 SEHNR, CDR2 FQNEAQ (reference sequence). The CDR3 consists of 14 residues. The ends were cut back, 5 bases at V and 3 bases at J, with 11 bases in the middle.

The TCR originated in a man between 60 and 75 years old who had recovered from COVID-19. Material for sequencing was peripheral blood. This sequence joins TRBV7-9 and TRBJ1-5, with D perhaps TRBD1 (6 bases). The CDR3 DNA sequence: TGTGCCAGCAGCCCTCGACAGGACAATCAGCCCCAGCATTTT. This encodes CASSPRQDNQPQHF.